The clone carrying this TCR delta chain was seen only a few times. A much larger clone lies one base from this, so it may be a read error. This CDR3 is also generated by other DNA sequences in the sample. TCRdb redid the clone calls on the reads with CATT. Here the sample spans about 2,300 delta-chain clones, roughly 1% being singletons. This specimen comes from a study of gamma-delta chains in newborns, infants, children. The germline gives CDR1 GEAIGNYY, CDR2 EKD. The CDR3 runs to 20 residues. This chain connects TRDV2 to TRDJ3; 13 nucleotides match TRDD3. The sequenced sample consisted of blood. The origin of this receptor is a child who was a newborn, infant or young child, either healthy, febrile or measles-vaccinated (not recorded which). The CDR3 spells CACDSTGGYASSWDTRQMFF. The CDR3 DNA follows: TGTGCTTGTGACAGTACTGGGGGATACGCTAGCTCCTGGGACACCCGACAGATGTTTTTC.